Below, one TCR beta chain is given with its context. What it recognizes is unknown. The protocol was immunoSEQ multiplex PCR, while the TCRdb copy is restricted to in-frame clones and leaves out a portion. The repertoire holds over 350 clones, with nearly 75% as singletons. CDR3 size: 20 residues. V lost 0 bases and J lost 5, with 28 bases in between. The germline V gene has CDR1 LNHDA and CDR2 SQIVND (reference sequence). This record belongs to a study of the immune and genomic landscape of osteosarcoma. About the research overall: The cohort was enriched for poor-risk osteosarcoma.

General study findings and limits: About five repertoires, each under 100 clonotypes, were dominated by one hyperexpanded clone. External normal skin and healthy peripheral blood data provided clonality references.

The genes are TRBV19 and TRBJ2-5, with a weak D call TRBD2 (8 bases). Sequenced material: metastatic tumor tissue from the lung. This receptor was identified in a young man with osteosarcoma. The CDR3 is CASSIDGTANLGLERETQYF. CDR3 nucleotide sequence: TGTGCCAGTAGTATAGACGGGACAGCAAACCTGGGACTAGAAAGGGAGACCCAGTACTTC. Filled out from reference TRBV19 and TRBJ2-5, the complete variable domain reads DGGITQSPKYLFRKEGQNVTLSCEQNLNHDAMYWYRQDPGQGLRLIYYSQIVNDFQKGDIAEGYSVSREKKESFPLTVTSAQKNPTAFYLCASSIDGTANLGLERETQYFGPGTRLLVL.